A single sample is the source of the 30 T cell receptor beta chains below, sequenced in a study of somatic mutations in cytotoxic T cells in rheumatoid arthritis. TCRdb's table, derived via immunoSEQ multiplex PCR, lists solely in-frame clones and lacks some. The sample yields roughly 30,000 clones, 82% seen once. The sample comprised CD8+ T cells sorted from blood. These receptors all come from an adult with rheumatoid arthritis.

This chain uses TRBV5-1 with TRBJ1-1; D might be TRBD1 (5 bases). The CDR3 extends over 17 amino acids. Trimming cost V 0 bases and J 4 bases, with 19 bases left between them. Germline assignment: CDR1 SGHRS and CDR2 YFSETQ. The CDR3 bases are TGCGCCAGCAGCTTGGAAGTCTCCGGGGCCGGGGGCACTGAAGCTTTCTTT. Its protein is CASSLEVSGAGGTEAFF. Looking up the rest from reference TRBV5-1 and TRBJ1-1 gives the full variable domain: KAGVTQTPRYLIKTRGQQVTLSCSPISGHRSVSWYQQTPGQGLQFLFEYFSETQRNKGNFPGRFSGRQFSNSRSEMNVSTLELGDSALYLCASSLEVSGAGGTEAFFGQGTRLTVV.

The rearrangement uses TRBV10-2 and TRBJ2-3, with 8 nucleotides matching TRBD1. This CDR3 comprises 17 residues. The V gene end was trimmed by 6 bases and the J gene end by 2 bases; junction bases not matched to a gene: 13. Per the germline V gene, CDR1 is WSHSY and CDR2 is SAAADI. The CDR3 DNA sequence: TGCGCCAGCAGCCCCGGGAAAAGGACAGGGTCCACAGATACGCAGTATTTT. It is translated as CASSPGKRTGSTDTQYF.

This chain uses TRBV4-1 with TRBJ2-2; TRBD2 might be the D (5 bases). Trimming took off 8 bases at V and 2 bases at J, with 15 bases between the two ends. This CDR3 is 15 amino acids long. Germline assignment: CDR1 MGHRA and CDR2 YSYEKL. The DNA for the CDR3 is TGCGCCAGCGCATTGAGCGGCTTAAACACCGGGGAGCTGTTTTTT. As protein: CASALSGLNTGELFF.

This clone was detected once. This sequence joins TRBV5-1 and TRBJ1-2; D unclear. V lost 4 bases and J lost 5, with 6 bases in between. The CDR3 runs 11 residues. Germline CDR1 SGHRS, CDR2 YFSETQ. The CDR3 protein is CASSDGYGYTF. As DNA, the CDR3 is TGCGCCAGCAGCGACGGTTATGGCTACACCTTC.

DNA for the CDR3: TGTGCCAGCAGCTATAGGGAGAATCAGCCCCAGCATTTT. Its protein is CASSYRENQPQHF. This rearrangement joins TRBV6-5 to TRBJ1-5, with unresolved D. The V gene lost 6 bases and the J gene lost 4 bases, with 10 bases spanning the gap. The CDR3 is 13 residues long. Germline V gene lookup returns CDR1 MNHEY and CDR2 SVGAGI.

The chain carries TRBV6-1 and TRBJ2-7; a possible D gene is TRBD2 (6 bases). The CDR3 consists of 15 residues. Germline-derived CDR1 and CDR2 are MNHNS and SASEGT. The V end was cut by 2 bases, the J end by 2 bases, with 13 bases between. CDR3 coding DNA: TGTGCCAGCAGTGAATCGGGGACTGGACCCTACGAGCAGTACTTC. This codes for CASSESGTGPYEQYF.

This chain joins TRBV27 and TRBJ1-2, with TRBD1 as a possible D gene (6 bases). Germline lookup yields CDR1 MNHEY and CDR2 SMNVEV (reference sequence). V was shortened by 8 bases and J by 8 bases, with 15 bases between the two germline ends. The length of the CDR3 is 12 residues. The CDR3: CASLSGAGGYTF. The CDR3 region has the DNA TGTGCCAGCCTCTCAGGGGCGGGCGGCTACACCTTC.

A remark on this clone: Germline and junction disagree at one end, which may indicate a read error. The genes are TRBV7-7 and TRBJ2-7, with 10 bases lining up with TRBD2. The CDR3 covers 16 residues. Germline V lookup: CDR1 SSHAT, CDR2 FNYEAQ (reference sequence). The CDR3, as DNA: TGTGCTAGCAGCCCCCAGGCTAGCGGGAGAGCCCACGAGCAGTACTTC. Residues: CASSPQASGRAHEQYF.

The CDR3 region is CASSSRQGPNYGYTF. DNA for the CDR3: TGTGCCAGCAGCTCCCGACAGGGCCCTAACTATGGCTACACCTTC. This chain connects TRBV7-9 to TRBJ1-2, with 7 bases matching TRBD1. The CDR3 is made up of 15 amino acids. V shed 4 bases, J shed 0 bases, and the junction held 5 bases outside the gene matches. The germline gives CDR1 SEHNR, CDR2 FQNEAQ (reference sequence).

Written as DNA, the CDR3 is TGTGCCAGCAGTACACCGACGGCTCCCGGGCAGCCCCAGCATTTT. It specifies CASSTPTAPGQPQHF. V and J are TRBV2 and TRBJ1-5; D uncertain. This CDR3 is 15 amino acids long. The V and J ends lost 5 bases and 7 bases respectively, with 18 bases between them. The V gene's germline CDR1 is SNHLY and CDR2 FYNNEI.

The V call is TRBV9, the J call TRBJ1-1, with D perhaps matching TRBD1 (6 bases). The CDR3 length is 13 residues. Trimming left V 0 bases short and J 6 bases short, with 9 bases between. Germline lookup yields CDR1 SGDLS and CDR2 YYNGEE. The chain's CDR3 is CASSVVGGPEAFF. DNA for the CDR3: TGTGCCAGCAGCGTAGTAGGGGGACCTGAAGCTTTCTTT.

The J gene is TRBJ2-1, the V gene TRBV4-1; 8 bases are a match to TRBD2. Germline CDR1 and CDR2: MGHRA and YSYEKL. CDR3 length equals 14 residues. The V segment lost 4 bases and the J segment 4 bases; nucleotides outside the gene matches: 3. The CDR3 DNA follows: TGCGCCAGCAGCCTAGCGGGGTCGTACAATGAGCAGTTCTTC. Translation: CASSLAGSYNEQFF.

This sequence joins TRBV7-8 and TRBJ1-2; maybe TRBD1 (6 bases). V lost 1 base, J lost 4 bases, and 10 bases lay in between. Germline V lookup: CDR1 SGHVS, CDR2 FQNEAQ. This CDR3 is 14 amino acids long. In nucleotides, the CDR3 is TGTGCCAGCAGCTTAGGGGCAGGGGTCTATGGCTACACCTTC. Translated, it gives CASSLGAGVYGYTF.

As to this clone: Mismatch with germline at one junction end may stem from a read error. The rearrangement joins TRBV7-2 to TRBJ1-1; D is unclear. Germline V CDR1 and CDR2: SGHTA, FQGNSA. The CDR3 covers 12 residues. DNA of the CDR3: TGTGCCAGCAGCTTAGGCATACCAGAAGTTTTCTTT. This translates into CASSLGIPEVFF.

The chain employs TRBV30 and TRBJ1-5, with D possibly matching TRBD1 (5 bases). The V end lost 5 bases, the J end lost 4 bases, and 12 bases lay between the germline ends. The CDR3 totals 13 residues. Germline V gives CDR1 GTSNPN, CDR2 SVGIG (reference sequence). The CDR3 region is CAWGTGANQPQHF. As DNA, the CDR3 is TGTGCCTGGGGCACAGGAGCTAATCAGCCCCAGCATTTT.

V usage is TRBV6-5 and J usage is TRBJ1-1; tentatively, D is TRBD1 (5 bases). The V gene's germline CDR1 is MNHEY and CDR2 SVGAGI. V lost 0 bases and J lost 4, with 9 bases in between. The CDR3 consists of 14 residues. CDR3 sequence (DNA): TGTGCCAGCAGTTACTCCAGGGTGGGCACTGAAGCTTTCTTT. As protein: CASSYSRVGTEAFF.

This clone was detected once. The chain couples TRBV7-9 to TRBJ1-2; no definite D call. Germline V CDR1 and CDR2: SEHNR, FQNEAQ (reference sequence). The CDR3 contains 13 residues. V lost 5 bases to trimming and J lost 4 bases, with 11 bases between them. CDR3 sequence reads: CASSLPRAYGYTF. The CDR3 region has the DNA TGTGCCAGCAGCCTCCCGAGGGCCTATGGCTACACCTTC.

The table lists this clone with a count of one. Other DNA sequences in the sample encode the same CDR3. The J gene is TRBJ2-5, the V gene TRBV27, with D unclear. Trimming shortened V by 2 bases and J by 4 bases, and 2 bases separated the two germline ends. Germline assignment: CDR1 MNHEY and CDR2 SMNVEV (reference sequence). This CDR3 contains 11 residues. CDR3 region: CASSLGETQYF. CDR3 coding DNA: TGTGCCAGCAGTTTAGGAGAGACCCAGTACTTC.

The chain is built from TRBV5-1 and TRBJ2-5, with 9 positions matching TRBD2. Germline CDR1 SGHRS, CDR2 YFSETQ. Trimming removed 4 bases from V and 5 bases from J; junction bases left unmatched: 9. The CDR3 has 15 residues. The CDR3 DNA reads as TGCGCCAGCAGCGAGGAAGCGGGGGGAGTTGAGACCCAGTACTTC. The encoded protein is CASSEEAGGVETQYF. The complete variable domain, with remaining parts taken from reference TRBV5-1 and TRBJ2-5, reads KAGVTQTPRYLIKTRGQQVTLSCSPISGHRSVSWYQQTPGQGLQFLFEYFSETQRNKGNFPGRFSGRQFSNSRSEMNVSTLELGDSALYLCASSEEAGGVETQYFGPGTRLLVL.

The gene calls are TRBV6-6 and TRBJ1-5; D may be TRBD1 (5 bases). The CDR3 runs 13 residues. Germline V CDR1 and CDR2: MNHNY, SVGAGI (reference sequence). The V end lost 5 bases, the J end lost 4 bases, and 9 bases lay between the germline ends. The CDR3 protein is CASSRGGNQPQHF. The CDR3 DNA reads TGTGCCAGCAGTCGGGGGGGAAATCAGCCCCAGCATTTT.

The chain joins TRBV5-6 to TRBJ1-1; 7 nucleotides match TRBD1. The CDR3 loop spans 14 amino acids. Unmatched junction bases numbered 2, after V lost 2 bases and J lost 1 base. Germline loops: CDR1 SGHDT, CDR2 YYEEEE. In DNA, the CDR3 is TGTGCCAGCAGCTTTGGGACAGCGAACACTGAAGCTTTCTTT. It codes for CASSFGTANTEAFF. Together with reference TRBV5-6 and TRBJ1-1, the CDR3 gives the full variable domain: DAGVTQSPTHLIKTRGQQVTLRCSPKSGHDTVSWYQQALGQGPQFIFQYYEEEERQRGNFPDRFSGHQFPNYSSELNVNALLLGDSALYLCASSFGTANTEAFFGQGTRLTVV.

This clone was seen more than once but under ten times. The V call is TRBV7-9, the J call TRBJ1-1; maybe TRBD1 (6 bases). Germline CDR1 and CDR2: SEHNR and FQNEAQ (reference sequence). Trimming stripped 4 bases from V and 1 base from J, with 13 bases between. The CDR3 runs to 15 residues. Here the CDR3 DNA reads TGTGCCAGCAGCTCAGGGGCAGTGCGGAACACTGAAGCTTTCTTT. It specifies CASSSGAVRNTEAFF. Drawing the rest from reference TRBV7-9 and TRBJ1-1, the complete variable domain is DTGVSQNPRHKITKRGQNVTFRCDPISEHNRLYWYRQTLGQGPEFLTYFQNEAQLEKSRLLSDRFSAERPKGSFSTLEIQRTEQGDSAMYLCASSSGAVRNTEAFFGQGTRLTVV.

V usage is TRBV11-2 and J usage is TRBJ1-6; D not resolved. The V gene lost 4 bases and the J gene lost 12 bases, with 13 bases spanning the gap. Germline CDR1 SGHAT, CDR2 FQNNGV. The CDR3 contains 13 residues. Written as DNA, the CDR3 is TGTGCCAGCAGCTCACTGATGGCCGAACCCCTCCACTTT. Amino acid sequence: CASSSLMAEPLHF.

This clone has only one observation. The chain is built from TRBV7-6 and TRBJ1-1; TRBD1 matches 8 bases. Germline V gene data show CDR1 as SGHVS and CDR2 as FNYEAQ. The CDR3 contains 17 residues. Losses at the gene ends were 5 bases for V and 1 base for J; bases not matched to a gene: 12. CDR3 nucleotide sequence: TGTGCCAGCAGCCAGGTGGCAGGGGGCTACTCGAACACTGAAGCTTTCTTT. As protein: CASSQVAGGYSNTEAFF. Full variable domain (outside the CDR3, taken from reference TRBV7-6 and TRBJ1-1): GAGVSQSPRYKVTKRGQDVALRCDPISGHVSLYWYRQALGQGPEFLTYFNYEAQQDKSGLPNDRFSAERPEGSISTLTIQRTEQRDSAMYRCASSQVAGGYSNTEAFFGQGTRLTVV.

The rearrangement joins TRBV5-6 to TRBJ2-3; TRBD2 matches 7 bases. The CDR3 spans 16 residues. The V gene's germline CDR1 is SGHDT and CDR2 YYEEEE. V was pared by 1 base and J by 0 bases, with 5 bases of the junction left unmatched. Written as DNA, the CDR3 is TGTGCCAGCAGCTTGTCTAGCGGATCTAGCACAGATACGCAGTATTTT. It encodes CASSLSSGSSTDTQYF. The whole variable domain, filled in from reference TRBV5-6 and TRBJ2-3, reads DAGVTQSPTHLIKTRGQQVTLRCSPKSGHDTVSWYQQALGQGPQFIFQYYEEEERQRGNFPDRFSGHQFPNYSSELNVNALLLGDSALYLCASSLSSGSSTDTQYFGPGTRLTVL.

The chain uses TRBV27 and TRBJ1-6; D not resolved. The CDR3 is 17 residues long. Germline V gene data show CDR1 as MNHEY and CDR2 as SMNVEV (reference sequence). The V end was cut by 4 bases, the J end by 5 bases, with 18 bases between. In nucleotides, the CDR3 is TGTGCCAGCAGTTCAATAACAGAGAACTCAAATAATTCACCCCTCCACTTT. It specifies CASSSITENSNNSPLHF.

This clone was seen only once. This chain connects TRBV19 to TRBJ2-2, with unresolved D. V was cut by 3 bases and J by 5 bases, with 10 bases left in between. CDR1 and CDR2 (germline): LNHDA, SQIVND (reference sequence). The CDR3 has 14 residues. The CDR3 DNA follows: TGTGCCAGTAGTATTGGCAGGAGTACCGGGGAGCTGTTTTTT. Protein sequence: CASSIGRSTGELFF.

This sequence joins TRBV19 and TRBJ2-2; the D gene is possibly TRBD2 (6 bases). Trimming pared 11 bases from V and 3 bases from J, leaving 13 bases between. Germline CDR1 is LNHDA and CDR2 is SQIVND (reference sequence). This CDR3 has 13 amino acids. The chain's CDR3 is CAAGGWDTGELFF. The CDR3 DNA follows: TGTGCCGCCGGGGGATGGGACACCGGGGAGCTGTTTTTT.

The V gene is TRBV7-2, the J gene TRBJ1-3; the match to TRBD1 covers 9 bases. Germline assignment: CDR1 SGHTA and CDR2 FQGNSA. This CDR3 is built from 19 residues. J lost 0 bases, V lost 5 bases, and 14 bases had no gene match. CDR3 DNA sequence: TGTGCCAGCAGCAACCCGGGACAGGGTATGGAGGACTCTGGAAACACCATATATTTT. This sequence encodes CASSNPGQGMEDSGNTIYF.

The gene calls are TRBV27 and TRBJ1-5, with TRBD1 as a possible D gene (6 bases). Germline CDR1 MNHEY, CDR2 SMNVEV (reference sequence). The V and J ends lost 10 bases and 5 bases respectively, with 18 bases between them. The CDR3 is 14 amino acids. The CDR3 loop is CATRGAGRDQPQHF. The CDR3 DNA reads as TGTGCCACGAGGGGGGCCGGGAGAGATCAGCCCCAGCATTTT.